These 23 T cell receptor beta chains share one sample of origin, sequenced in a study of human T cells and chemical hapten exposure. TCRdb analysed the RACE reads with MiXCR anew, one entry per CDR3 protein. The table records 340,000 or so distinct CDR3 sequences, roughly 6.9% of them present only once. Time point: patch test 1, 2 weeks after DPC sensitization. The treatment was: therapeutic diphenylcyclopropenone sensitization with weekly scalp DPC. Sequencing used whole blood, obtained in connection with sensitization to the hapten diphenylcyclopropenone (DPC). Receptors originate from a young woman with alopecia areata. Some clones in this sample may be carry-over from other donors' samples.

In its sample, this clonotype was seen a few times. This chain connects TRBV6-2 or TRBV6-3 to TRBJ1-1, with 11 bases identical to TRBD1. In germline, CDR1 is MNHEY, CDR2 SVGEGT. V lost 4 bases to trimming and J lost 5 bases; unmatched junction nucleotides: 9. The CDR3 sequence is 16 residues long. CDR3 residues: CASSSDGQGAWTEAFF. In nucleotides, the CDR3 is TGTGCCAGCAGTTCTGACGGACAGGGGGCCTGGACTGAAGCTTTCTTT.

This clonotype was counted between two and nine times. CDR3 loop: CASSQTGTTGSPLHF. For the CDR3, the DNA is TGCGCCAGCAGCCAAACCGGGACGACCGGTTCACCCCTCCACTTT. The chain uses TRBV4-1 and TRBJ1-6; possible D gene TRBD1, 5 bases. Germline V gives CDR1 MGHRA, CDR2 YSYEKL. With 2 bases removed from V and 9 bases from J, the gap between germline ends came to 14 bases. The CDR3 has 15 residues.

The CDR3 DNA is TGTGCCAGCAGCCTTGGACGGTGGACGCGCTCGACCGCTGGGGCCAACGTCCTGACTTTC. It codes for CASSLGRWTRSTAGANVLTF. The V call is TRBV11-1, the J call TRBJ2-6; D is uncertain. The germline CDR1 and CDR2 sequences are SGHAT and FQDESV (reference sequence). The CDR3 has 20 residues. Trimming left V 5 bases short and J 2 bases short, with 25 bases between.

This clonotype has just a few counts. The chain couples TRBV5-6 to TRBJ1-4; D is possibly TRBD1 (6 bases). The ends were cut back, 4 bases at V and 7 bases at J, with 11 bases in the middle. This CDR3 is built from 13 residues. Germline lookup yields CDR1 SGHDT and CDR2 YYEEEE. This chain's CDR3 is CASSEQGPEKLFF. The CDR3 DNA follows: TGTGCCAGCAGCGAACAGGGACCTGAAAAACTGTTTTTT.

The sample holds a few counts of this clonotype. The chain joins TRBV4-1 to TRBJ1-2; D is unresolved. Germline V lookup: CDR1 MGHRA, CDR2 YSYEKL. This CDR3 has 14 amino acids. V was clipped by 0 bases and J by 6 bases, with 11 bases between them. CDR3 DNA: TGCGCCAGCAGCCAAGACGAGGGCAAGGATGGCTACACCTTC. Its translation is CASSQDEGKDGYTF.

This clonotype has ten or more counts. The chain recombines TRBV2 with TRBJ2-2; tentatively, D is TRBD1 (5 bases). V was trimmed by 8 bases and J by 2 bases, leaving 15 bases between them. CDR1 and CDR2 from the germline V gene are SNHLY and FYNNEI. This CDR3 comprises 15 residues. The CDR3 sequence: CASSLGRANTGELFF. The CDR3 coding sequence is TGTGCCAGCTCCCTGGGCAGGGCTAACACCGGGGAGCTGTTTTTT.

The DNA of the CDR3 is TGTGCCAGCAGCTTGGCCGGGGCAGGGGGGCCCACAGATACGCAGTATTTT. Its protein product is CASSLAGAGGPTDTQYF. This sequence joins TRBV5-6 and TRBJ2-3, with D tentatively TRBD1 (7 bases). The V gene's germline CDR1 is SGHDT and CDR2 YYEEEE. Trimming took off 0 bases at V and 2 bases at J, with 16 bases between the two ends. CDR3 size: 17 residues.

This clonotype was seen ten or more times. V gene TRBV7-2 combines with J gene TRBJ2-7; 8 bases match TRBD2. The ends lost 4 bases at V and 0 bases at J; junction bases unmatched: 8. Germline V CDR1 and CDR2: SGHTA, FQGNSA. There are 16 residues in the CDR3. Written as DNA, the CDR3 is TGTGCCAGCAGCTCCCGGGCGGGGGGAAGCTCCTACGAGCAGTACTTC. This codes for CASSSRAGGSSYEQYF. The complete variable domain, with remaining parts taken from reference TRBV7-2 and TRBJ2-7, reads GAGVSQSPSNKVTEKGKDVELRCDPISGHTALYWYRQSLGQGLEFLIYFQGNSAPDKSGLPSDRFSAERTGGSVSTLTIQRTQQEDSAVYLCASSSRAGGSSYEQYFGPGTRLTVT.

The chain uses TRBV29-1 and TRBJ1-1; maybe TRBD1 (5 bases). The CDR3 extends over 13 amino acids. CDR1 SQVTM and CDR2 ANQGSEA come from the germline V gene. V lost 7 bases and J lost 7, with 19 bases in between. CDR3 coding DNA: TGCAGCGCCACACAGGTTGGGATAGGTGAAGCTTTCTTT. This sequence encodes CSATQVGIGEAFF.

This clonotype was counted many times. The chain is built from TRBV29-1 and TRBJ1-2, with D unclear. Trimming shortened V by 6 bases and J by 6 bases, and 8 bases separated the two germline ends. CDR3 length: 10 residues. CDR1 is SQVTM, CDR2 ANQGSEA, per germline. DNA of the CDR3: TGCAGCGTCGCGATAAATGGCTACACCTTC. It translates to CSVAINGYTF.

In its sample, this clonotype was seen many times. The rearrangement links TRBV5-1 to TRBJ2-7; 8 bases fit TRBD1. Germline CDR1 is SGHRS and CDR2 is YFSETQ. This CDR3 comprises 16 residues. V shed 2 bases and J 6 bases; nucleotides not matched to a gene: 13. CDR3 sequence (DNA): TGCGCCAGCAGCTTACGTCCCGGGACAGGAATGGGCGAGCAGTACTTC. This translates into CASSLRPGTGMGEQYF.

The chain employs TRBV7-9 and TRBJ2-3; D not certain. CDR3 length: 13 residues. Trimming shortened V by 5 bases and J by 2 bases, and 8 bases separated the two germline ends. Germline assignment: CDR1 SEHNR and CDR2 FQNEAQ (reference sequence). The CDR3 DNA reads as TGTGCCAGCAGCGACACCTACACAGATACGCAGTATTTT. This sequence encodes CASSDTYTDTQYF.

This clonotype was observed many times. This rearrangement joins TRBV7-2 to TRBJ2-4, with D tentatively TRBD1 (5 bases). V was cut by 8 bases and J by 9 bases, with 20 bases left in between. The CDR3 is 14 amino acids. The germline V gene encodes CDR1 SGHTA and CDR2 FQGNSA. CDR3 sequence reads: CASQIQGSGGIQYF. Written as DNA, the CDR3 is TGTGCCAGCCAAATCCAGGGTAGTGGCGGCATTCAGTACTTC.

This chain joins TRBV18 and TRBJ1-1; 9 bases match TRBD1. The CDR3 is 15 residues long. Trimming at V came to 4 bases and at J to 3 bases, leaving 6 bases not matched to a gene. Germline V gene lookup returns CDR1 KGHSH and CDR2 LQKENI. DNA of the CDR3: TGTGCCAGCTCACTAGGGACAGGGAGTCACACTGAAGCTTTCTTT. It codes for CASSLGTGSHTEAFF.

This clonotype was counted a few times. The chain uses TRBV20-1 and TRBJ1-5; 7 positions match TRBD1. The CDR3 length is 12 residues. V lost 5 bases and J lost 8; bases outside the gene matches: 6. Per germline, CDR1 DFQATT and CDR2 SNEGSKA (reference sequence). CDR3 residues: CSAYLTGEPQHF. Here the CDR3 DNA reads TGCAGTGCTTACCTCACAGGGGAGCCCCAGCATTTT.

This clonotype showed up just a few times. The chain has TRBV20-1 and TRBJ1-1, with D unclear. CDR3 length equals 12 residues. CDR1 is DFQATT and CDR2 is SNEGSKA in the germline V gene (reference sequence). V lost 6 bases to trimming and J lost 2 bases, with 10 bases between them. The CDR3 region is CSAEPGNTEAFF. Written as DNA, the CDR3 is TGCAGTGCCGAACCTGGAAACACTGAAGCTTTCTTT.

This chain uses TRBV6-2 or TRBV6-3 with TRBJ2-3, with 7 bases identical to TRBD1. Trimming cost V 5 bases and J 2 bases; bases outside gene matches: 13. The CDR3 spans 17 residues. Germline V gene lookup returns CDR1 MNHEY and CDR2 SVGEGT. The CDR3 nucleotides are TGTGCCAGCAGTGGAATTCCGGGACAGAAATACACAGATACGCAGTATTTT. It specifies CASSGIPGQKYTDTQYF.

This clonotype came up a few times. J is TRBJ2-7 and V is TRBV5-4; 7 bases fit TRBD1. The CDR3 runs 14 residues. The V segment lost 2 bases and the J segment 3 bases; nucleotides outside the gene matches: 5. CDR1 SGHNT and CDR2 YYREEE come from the germline V gene (reference sequence). CDR3 sequence: CASSFPGQHYEQYF. In DNA, the CDR3 is TGTGCCAGCAGCTTCCCGGGACAGCACTACGAGCAGTACTTC.

This clonotype was counted many times. The rearrangement links TRBV5-1 to TRBJ1-1, with D maybe TRBD1 (6 bases). V was shortened by 3 bases and J by 3 bases, with 12 bases between the two germline ends. The CDR3 length is 14 residues. CDR1 is SGHRS and CDR2 is YFSETQ in the germline V gene. The CDR3 DNA is TGCGCCAGCAGCTCCGTGGGGGCCTACACTGAAGCTTTCTTT. This gives the protein CASSSVGAYTEAFF.

This clonotype has only a few counts. This chain uses TRBV11-3 with TRBJ1-1; perhaps TRBD1 as D (5 bases). Germline V lookup: CDR1 SGHNT, CDR2 YENEEA. The V gene lost 6 bases and the J gene lost 4 bases, with 12 bases spanning the gap. The CDR3 spans 13 residues. This CDR3 is CASSFAGGTEAFF. The CDR3 DNA reads TGTGCCAGCAGTTTTGCCGGGGGCACTGAAGCTTTCTTT.

This clonotype appeared a few times. This rearrangement joins TRBV2 to TRBJ1-6, with no clear D. The CDR3 is 13 residues long. CDR1 and CDR2 (germline): SNHLY, FYNNEI. V was shortened by 4 bases and J by 8 bases, with 9 bases between the two germline ends. The CDR3 DNA sequence: TGTGCCAGCAGTGTTTTAACAGATTCACCCCTCCACTTT. It is translated as CASSVLTDSPLHF. The entire variable domain, with the rest obtained from reference TRBV2 and TRBJ1-6, is as follows: EPEVTQTPSHQVTQMGQEVILRCVPISNHLYFYWYRQILGQKVEFLVSFYNNEISEKSEIFDDQFSVERPDGSNFTLKIRSTKLEDSAMYFCASSVLTDSPLHFGNGTRLTVT.

This clonotype has ten or more counts. The V gene is TRBV7-6, the J gene TRBJ2-2; tentative D call: TRBD1 (5 bases). V gave up 3 bases and J gave up 2 bases, with 10 bases separating them. From germline, CDR1 is SGHVS and CDR2 FNYEAQ. The CDR3 consists of 15 residues. CDR3 protein: CASSLGPSNTGELFF. CDR3 bases: TGTGCCAGCAGCTTGGGGCCGTCCAACACCGGGGAGCTGTTTTTT. Full variable domain (rest looked up from reference TRBV7-6 and TRBJ2-2): GAGVSQSPRYKVTKRGQDVALRCDPISGHVSLYWYRQALGQGPEFLTYFNYEAQQDKSGLPNDRFSAERPEGSISTLTIQRTEQRDSAMYRCASSLGPSNTGELFFGEGSRLTVL.

This clonotype appeared a few times. The chain carries TRBV6-5 and TRBJ2-5; 7 nucleotides line up with TRBD2. The CDR3 runs to 15 residues. V shed 4 bases and J 3 bases; nucleotides not matched to a gene: 8. Germline V lookup: CDR1 MNHEY, CDR2 SVGAGI. CDR3 DNA sequence: TGTGCCAGCAGTTTTGCCGGGACTACCGAAGAGACCCAGTACTTC. It is translated as CASSFAGTTEETQYF.